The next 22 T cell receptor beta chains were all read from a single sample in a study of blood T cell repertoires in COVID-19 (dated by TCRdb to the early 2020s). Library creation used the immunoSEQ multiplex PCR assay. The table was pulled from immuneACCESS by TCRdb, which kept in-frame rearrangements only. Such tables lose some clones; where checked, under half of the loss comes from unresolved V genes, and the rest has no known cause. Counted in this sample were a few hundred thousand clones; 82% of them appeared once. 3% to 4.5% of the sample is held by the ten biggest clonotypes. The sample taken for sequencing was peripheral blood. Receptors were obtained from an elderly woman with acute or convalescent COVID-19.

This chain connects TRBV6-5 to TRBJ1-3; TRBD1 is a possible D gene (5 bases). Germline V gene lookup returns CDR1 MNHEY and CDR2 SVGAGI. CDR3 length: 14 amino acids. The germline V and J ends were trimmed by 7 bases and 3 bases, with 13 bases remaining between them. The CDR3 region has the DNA TGTGCCAGCATTAGGGGTTTAGGTGGAAACACCATATATTTT. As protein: CASIRGLGGNTIYF.

This CDR3 is CASRGQGISNQPQHF. The CDR3 DNA reads TGTGCCAGCCGGGGACAGGGGATTAGCAATCAGCCCCAGCATTTT. The chain has TRBV6-6 and TRBJ1-5, with 10 bases identical to TRBD1. The CDR3 consists of 15 residues. After removal of 8 bases from V and 0 bases from J, the junction contained 4 bases not matched to a gene. Germline V CDR1 and CDR2: MNHNY, SVGAGI (reference sequence).

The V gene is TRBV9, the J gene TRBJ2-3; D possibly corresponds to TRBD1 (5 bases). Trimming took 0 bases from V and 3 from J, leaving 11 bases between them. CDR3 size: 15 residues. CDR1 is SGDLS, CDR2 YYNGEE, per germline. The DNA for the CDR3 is TGTGCCAGCAGCGTAGGAAAGGGGTGGACAGATACGCAGTATTTT. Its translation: CASSVGKGWTDTQYF. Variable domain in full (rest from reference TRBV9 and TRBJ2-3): DSGVTQTPKHLITATGQRVTLRCSPRSGDLSVYWYQQSLDQGLQFLIQYYNGEERAKGNILERFSAQQFPDLHSELNLSSLELGDSALYFCASSVGKGWTDTQYFGPGTRLTVL.

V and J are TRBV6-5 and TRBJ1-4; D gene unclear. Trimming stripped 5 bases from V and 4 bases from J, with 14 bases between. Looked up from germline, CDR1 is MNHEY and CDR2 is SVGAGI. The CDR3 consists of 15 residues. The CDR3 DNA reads TGTGCCAGCAGTATGGAGGACCTAAATAATGAAAAACTGTTTTTT. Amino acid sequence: CASSMEDLNNEKLFF.

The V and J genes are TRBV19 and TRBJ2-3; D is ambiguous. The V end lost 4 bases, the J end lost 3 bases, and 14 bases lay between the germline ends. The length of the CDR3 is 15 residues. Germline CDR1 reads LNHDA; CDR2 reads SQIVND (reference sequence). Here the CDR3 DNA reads TGTGCCAGTAGTACAGAGGAGCTGGAAACAGATACGCAGTATTTT. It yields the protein CASSTEELETDTQYF.

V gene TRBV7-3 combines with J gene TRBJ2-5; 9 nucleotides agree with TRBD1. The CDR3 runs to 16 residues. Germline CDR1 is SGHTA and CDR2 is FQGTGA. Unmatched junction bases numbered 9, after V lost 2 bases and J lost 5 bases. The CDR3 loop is CASSLGLGTGRETQYF. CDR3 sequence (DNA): TGTGCCAGCAGCTTAGGTTTGGGGACAGGGAGGGAGACCCAGTACTTC.

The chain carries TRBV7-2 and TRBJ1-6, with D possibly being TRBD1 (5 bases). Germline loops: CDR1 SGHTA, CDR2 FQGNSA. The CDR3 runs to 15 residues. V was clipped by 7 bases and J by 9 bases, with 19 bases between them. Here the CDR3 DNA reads TGTGCCAGCACCCCTAGCGGGGGGAGGAGTTCACCCCTCCACTTT. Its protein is CASTPSGGRSSPLHF.

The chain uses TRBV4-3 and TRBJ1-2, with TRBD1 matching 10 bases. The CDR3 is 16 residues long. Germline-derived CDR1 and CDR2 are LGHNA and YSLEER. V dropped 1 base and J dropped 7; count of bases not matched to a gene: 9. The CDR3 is CASSQVSWDRGGGYTF. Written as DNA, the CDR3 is TGCGCCAGCAGCCAAGTCAGCTGGGACAGGGGTGGTGGCTACACCTTC.

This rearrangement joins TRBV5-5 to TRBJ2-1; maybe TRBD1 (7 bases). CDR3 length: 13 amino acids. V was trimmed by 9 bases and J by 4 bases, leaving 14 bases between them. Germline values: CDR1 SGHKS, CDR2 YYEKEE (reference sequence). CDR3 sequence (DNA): TGTGCCACAGGGGGGACTTTTTACAATGAGCAGTTCTTC. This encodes CATGGTFYNEQFF.

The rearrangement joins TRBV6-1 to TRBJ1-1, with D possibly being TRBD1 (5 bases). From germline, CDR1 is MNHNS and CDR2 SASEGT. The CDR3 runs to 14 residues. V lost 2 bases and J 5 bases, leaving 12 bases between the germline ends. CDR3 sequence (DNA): TGTGCCAGCAGTGAAAACCAGGGTCAAACTGAAGCTTTCTTT. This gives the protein CASSENQGQTEAFF.

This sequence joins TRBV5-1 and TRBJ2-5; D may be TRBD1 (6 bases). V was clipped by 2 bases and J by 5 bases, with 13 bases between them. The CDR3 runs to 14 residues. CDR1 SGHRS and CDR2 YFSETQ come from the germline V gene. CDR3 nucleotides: TGCGCCAGCAGCTTCCAGGGGAGCCGGGAGACCCAGTACTTC. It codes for CASSFQGSRETQYF.

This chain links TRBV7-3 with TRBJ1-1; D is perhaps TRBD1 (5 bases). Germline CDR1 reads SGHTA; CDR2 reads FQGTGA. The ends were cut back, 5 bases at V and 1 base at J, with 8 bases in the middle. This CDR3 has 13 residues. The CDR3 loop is CASSRQSNTEAFF. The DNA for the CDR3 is TGTGCCAGCAGCCGACAGTCGAACACTGAAGCTTTCTTT.

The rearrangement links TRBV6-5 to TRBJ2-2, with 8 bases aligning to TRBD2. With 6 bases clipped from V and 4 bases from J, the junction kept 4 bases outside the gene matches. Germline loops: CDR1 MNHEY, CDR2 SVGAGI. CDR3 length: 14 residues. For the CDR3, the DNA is TGTGCCAGCAGCCTAGCGGGTGGCACCGGGGAGCTGTTTTTT. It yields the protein CASSLAGGTGELFF.

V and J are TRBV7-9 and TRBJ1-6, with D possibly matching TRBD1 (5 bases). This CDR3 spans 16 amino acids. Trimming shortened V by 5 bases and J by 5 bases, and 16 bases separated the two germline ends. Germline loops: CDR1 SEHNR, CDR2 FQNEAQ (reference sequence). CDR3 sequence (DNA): TGTGCCAGCAGCCGCGGGGGGACCTCAAATAATTCACCCCTCCACTTT. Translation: CASSRGGTSNNSPLHF.

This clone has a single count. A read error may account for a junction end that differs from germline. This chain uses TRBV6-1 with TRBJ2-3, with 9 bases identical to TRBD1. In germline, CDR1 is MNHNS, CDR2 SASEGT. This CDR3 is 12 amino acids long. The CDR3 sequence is CASTESRDRVYF. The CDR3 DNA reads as TGTGCCAGCACTGAATCCCGGGACAGGGTGTATTTT.

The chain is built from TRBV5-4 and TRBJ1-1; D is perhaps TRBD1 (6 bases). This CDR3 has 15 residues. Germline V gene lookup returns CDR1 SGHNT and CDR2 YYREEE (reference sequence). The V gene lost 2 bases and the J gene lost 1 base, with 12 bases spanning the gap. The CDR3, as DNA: TGTGCCAGCAGCTTAGGGGGGGCAGGGAACACTGAAGCTTTCTTT. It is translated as CASSLGGAGNTEAFF. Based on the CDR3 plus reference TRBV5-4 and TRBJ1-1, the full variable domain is ETGVTQSPTHLIKTRGQQVTLRCSSQSGHNTVSWYQQALGQGPQFIFQYYREEENGRGNFPPRFSGLQFPNYSSELNVNALELDDSALYLCASSLGGAGNTEAFFGQGTRLTVV.

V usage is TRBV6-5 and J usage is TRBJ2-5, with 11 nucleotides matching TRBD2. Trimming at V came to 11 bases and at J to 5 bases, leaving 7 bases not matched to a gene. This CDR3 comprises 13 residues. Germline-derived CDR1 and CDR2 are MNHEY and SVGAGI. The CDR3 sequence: CAGASGGPETQYF. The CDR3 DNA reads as TGTGCCGGAGCTAGCGGGGGGCCTGAGACCCAGTACTTC.

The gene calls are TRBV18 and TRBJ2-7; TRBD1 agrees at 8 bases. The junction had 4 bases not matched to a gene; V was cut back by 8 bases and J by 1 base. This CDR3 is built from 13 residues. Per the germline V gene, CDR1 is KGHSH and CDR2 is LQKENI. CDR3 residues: CASGTGVSYEQYF. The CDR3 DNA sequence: TGTGCCAGCGGGACAGGCGTTTCCTACGAGCAGTACTTC.

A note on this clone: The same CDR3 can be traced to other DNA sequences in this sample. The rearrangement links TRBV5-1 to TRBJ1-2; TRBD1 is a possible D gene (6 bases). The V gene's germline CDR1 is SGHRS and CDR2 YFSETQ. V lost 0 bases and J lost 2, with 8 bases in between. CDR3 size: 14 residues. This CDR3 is CASSLADRNYGYTF. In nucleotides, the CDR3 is TGCGCCAGCAGCTTGGCTGACAGGAACTATGGCTACACCTTC.

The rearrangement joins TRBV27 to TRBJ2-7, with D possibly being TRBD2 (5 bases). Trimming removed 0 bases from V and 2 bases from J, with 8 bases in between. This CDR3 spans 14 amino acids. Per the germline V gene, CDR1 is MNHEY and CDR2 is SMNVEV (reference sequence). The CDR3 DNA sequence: TGTGCCAGCAGTTTATCCTCCGGGGCCTACGAGCAGTACTTC. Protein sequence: CASSLSSGAYEQYF.

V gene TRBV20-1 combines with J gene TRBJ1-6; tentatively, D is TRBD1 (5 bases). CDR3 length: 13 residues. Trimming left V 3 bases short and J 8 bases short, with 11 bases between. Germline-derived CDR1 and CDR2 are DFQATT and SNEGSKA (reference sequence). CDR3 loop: CSASLQADSPLHF. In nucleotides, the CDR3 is TGCAGTGCTAGTCTACAGGCCGATTCACCCCTCCACTTT.

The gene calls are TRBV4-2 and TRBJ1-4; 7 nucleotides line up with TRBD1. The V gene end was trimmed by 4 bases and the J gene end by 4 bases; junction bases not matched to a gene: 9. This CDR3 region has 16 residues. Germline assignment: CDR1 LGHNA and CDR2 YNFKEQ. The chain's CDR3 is CASSPSGTVSNEKLFF. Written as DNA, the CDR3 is TGTGCCAGCAGCCCATCCGGGACAGTGAGTAATGAAAAACTGTTTTTT.